This T cell receptor beta chain was documented in a study of shared clonotypes between healthy human individuals. Study-wide context: Donors had three CD4 naive, three CD4 memory, two CD8 naive and one CD8 memory plate apiece. Study-level results: Clonotypes which were not shared had lower generation probabilities than clonotypes that all four donors shared. Naive subsets usually exceeded memory subsets in estimated richness.

CDR3 length equals 17 residues. The germline V gene encodes CDR1 SEHNR and CDR2 FQNEAQ (reference sequence). V lost 1 base and J lost 2; bases outside the gene matches: 10. A word on this clone: Its antigen remains unknown.

The DNA input per sorted-subset replicate PCR was roughly 210 ng, corresponding to 28,000 or so T cell genomes. Sequencing was performed with immunoSEQ multiplex PCR; in TCRdb, only in-frame clones are kept and a portion is missing. The sample lists approximately 2,000,000 clones, 80% to 95% occurring once. Naive CD8 cells were CD45RO-negative, positively selected for CCR7, excluding terminally differentiated effector memory CD45RA+ cells. The receptor comes from a man between 18 and 29 years old in good health. Some clones in this sample may be carry-over from other donors' samples. The sample consisted of naive CD8+ T cells from PBMCs. V is TRBV7-9 and J is TRBJ2-5; 7 nucleotides align to TRBD2. CDR3 DNA: TGTGCCAGCAGCTTAGGGGCCGGATGGGAGGGACAAGAGACCCAGTACTTC. This gives the protein CASSLGAGWEGQETQYF.